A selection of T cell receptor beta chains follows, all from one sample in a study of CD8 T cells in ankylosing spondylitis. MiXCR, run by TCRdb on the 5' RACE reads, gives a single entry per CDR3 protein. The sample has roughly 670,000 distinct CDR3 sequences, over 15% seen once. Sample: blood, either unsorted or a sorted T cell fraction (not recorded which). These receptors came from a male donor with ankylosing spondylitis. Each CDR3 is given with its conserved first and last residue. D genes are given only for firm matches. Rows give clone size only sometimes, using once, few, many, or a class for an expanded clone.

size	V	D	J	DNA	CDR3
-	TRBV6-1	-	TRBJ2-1	TGTGCCACCGTGGCGGGGGCCATCTACAATGAGCAGTTCTTC	CATVAGAIYNEQFF
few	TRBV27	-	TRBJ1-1	TGTGCCAGCAGTTTCGGGGGTCCCGCTGAAGCTTTCTTT	CASSFGGPAEAFF
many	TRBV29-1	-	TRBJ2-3	TGCAGCGCCGACGAAGGGGCAGATACGCAGTATTTT	CSADEGADTQYF
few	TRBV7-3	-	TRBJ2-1	TGTGCCAGCAGCTTAACCCCAGGGTCGTACAATGAGCAGTTCTTC	CASSLTPGSYNEQFF
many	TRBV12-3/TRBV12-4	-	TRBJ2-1	TGTGCCAGCAGCCCAGAAGGGGATGAGCAGTTCTTC	CASSPEGDEQFF
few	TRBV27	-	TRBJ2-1	TGTGCCAGCAGTTCAGGGGGGCCTTCGTACAATGAGCAGTTCTTC	CASSSGGPSYNEQFF
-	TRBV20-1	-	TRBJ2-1	TGCAGTGCTAGAAGGGGGGGGGCCGAAGAGCAGTTCTTC	CSARRGGAEEQFF
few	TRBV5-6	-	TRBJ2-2	TGTGCCAGCAGCTTGGGCCCGGGGCCGCTGTTTTTT	CASSLGPGPLFF
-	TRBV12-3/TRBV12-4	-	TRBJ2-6	TGTGCCAGCAGTCCCTATATAGCGGAACCGATCTCTGGGGCCAACGTCCTGACTTTC	CASSPYIAEPISGANVLTF
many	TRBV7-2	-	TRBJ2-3	TGTGCCAGCAGCAGTGGAGGGGGTATACACACAGATACGCAGTATTTT	CASSSGGGIHTDTQYF
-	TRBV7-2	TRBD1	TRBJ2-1	TGTGCCAGCAGCTTAGAACAGGGGTATGATGAGCAGTTCTTC	CASSLEQGYDEQFF
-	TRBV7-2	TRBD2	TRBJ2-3	TGTGCCAGCAGCACAAGACTAGCGGGAGTTTCGGATACGCAGTATTTT	CASSTRLAGVSDTQYF
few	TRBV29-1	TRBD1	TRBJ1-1	TGCAGCGCCATAGACAGGGAGATCACTGAAGCTTTCTTT	CSAIDREITEAFF
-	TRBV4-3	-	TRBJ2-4	TGCGCCAGCAGCCACTCAACAGGACCCCAGGGCATTCAGTACTTC	CASSHSTGPQGIQYF
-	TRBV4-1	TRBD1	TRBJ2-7	TGCGCCAGCAGCCAAGATTACAGGGGTCCCTACGAGCAGTACTTC	CASSQDYRGPYEQYF
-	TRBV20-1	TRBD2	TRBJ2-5	TGCAGTGCCCCCCGGACTAGCGGGGGGGCCGGAGAGACCCAGTACTTC	CSAPRTSGGAGETQYF
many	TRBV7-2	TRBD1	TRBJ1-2	TGTGCCAGCAGCTTAGGGGGACAGCCTGGCTACACCTTC	CASSLGGQPGYTF
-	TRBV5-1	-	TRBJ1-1	TGCGCCAGCAGCTGGGGGGGGACACGGAACACTGAAGCTTTCTTT	CASSWGGTRNTEAFF
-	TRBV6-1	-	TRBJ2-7	TGTGCCAGCAGTGGCTTCAACTCTCCGACCTACGAGCAGTACTTC	CASSGFNSPTYEQYF
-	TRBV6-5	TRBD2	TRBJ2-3	TGTGCCAGCAGTTACGGGCGCTCGGGGGGTAGCACAGATACGCAGTATTTT	CASSYGRSGGSTDTQYF
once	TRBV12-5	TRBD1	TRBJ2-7	TGTGCTAGTGGGAGGGACAGCAGCTCCTACGAGCAGTACTTC	CASGRDSSSYEQYF
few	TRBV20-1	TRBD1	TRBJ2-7	TGCAGTGCTAGAGAACCGGGACAGGGTTACGAGCAGTACTTC	CSAREPGQGYEQYF
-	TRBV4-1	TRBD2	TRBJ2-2	TGCGCCAGCAGCCAATCACTAGCGGGGCTGCTAACGTCCGGGGAGCTGTTTTTT	CASSQSLAGLLTSGELFF
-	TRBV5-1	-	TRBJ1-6	TGCGCCAGCACCCGGCGGGCCCCAACGGATTCACCCCTCCACTTT	CASTRRAPTDSPLHF
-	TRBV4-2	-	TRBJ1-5	TGTGCCAGCAGCCAAGTCCTGGGGGGCAAGCAGCCCCAGCATTTT	CASSQVLGGKQPQHF
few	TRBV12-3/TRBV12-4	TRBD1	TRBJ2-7	TGTGCCAGCAGGGGGACAGAATCCTACGAGCAGTACTTC	CASRGTESYEQYF
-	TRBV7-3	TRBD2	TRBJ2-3	TGTGCCAGCAGCCGGGAAAGCGGGGGGAGTCGGAATACGCAGTATTTT	CASSRESGGSRNTQYF
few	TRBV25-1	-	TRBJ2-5	TGTGCCAGCAGTGAAATGAGGGGGGGAGGCGGGGAGACCCAGTACTTC	CASSEMRGGGGETQYF
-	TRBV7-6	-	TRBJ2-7	TGTGCCAGCAGCTTAGGGGGGGCCAGGCGCGGCGAGCAGTACTTC	CASSLGGARRGEQYF
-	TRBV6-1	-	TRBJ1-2	TGTGCCAGCAGTGAACTTCGTCAGAGCTATGGCTACACCTTC	CASSELRQSYGYTF
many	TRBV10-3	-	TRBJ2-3	TGTGCCATCAGTGAGTCGTTGGGAGATACGCAGTATTTT	CAISESLGDTQYF
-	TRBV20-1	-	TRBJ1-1	TGCAGCGCTCAGGGGTACACTGAAGCTTTCTTT	CSAQGYTEAFF
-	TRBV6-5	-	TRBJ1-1	TGTGCCAGCAGTTACTCGGGCGGGAGGGCGCAAGCTTTCTTT	CASSYSGGRAQAFF
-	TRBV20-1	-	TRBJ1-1	TGCAGTGCTTGTGAGGGCGGAGGGCCGGGAGGGGCTTTCTTT	CSACEGGGPGGAFF
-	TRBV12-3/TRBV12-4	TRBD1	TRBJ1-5	TGTGCCAGCGGACCCGACAGGGGGCAGGTGAGCAATCAGCCCCAGCATTTT	CASGPDRGQVSNQPQHF
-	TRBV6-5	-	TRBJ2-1	TGTGCCAGCAGTTACTCGATCGCCGGGACCTACAATGAGCAGTTCTTC	CASSYSIAGTYNEQFF
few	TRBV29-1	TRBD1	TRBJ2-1	TGCAGCGTAGAAACAGGGGATTCGTACAATGAGCAGTTCTTC	CSVETGDSYNEQFF
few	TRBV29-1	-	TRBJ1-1	TGCAGCGTTGGAGTTTGGGGGGGATTCACTGAAGCTTTCTTT	CSVGVWGGFTEAFF
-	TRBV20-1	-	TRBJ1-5	TGCAGTGCTAGAGAACCGGGGCCCGGAAGGGGCAATCAGCCCCAGCATTTT	CSAREPGPGRGNQPQHF
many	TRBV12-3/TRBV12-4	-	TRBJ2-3	TGTGCCAGCAGTTTAAATGTCGGGGGCACAGATACGCAGTATTTT	CASSLNVGGTDTQYF
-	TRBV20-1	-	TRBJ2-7	TGCAGTGCTAGAGATAGTTCCAAACCGACCTACGAGCAGTACTTC	CSARDSSKPTYEQYF
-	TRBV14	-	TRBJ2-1	TGTGCCAGCAGCCATTCGGAGACAGTGAGCTCCTACAATGAGCAGTTCTTC	CASSHSETVSSYNEQFF
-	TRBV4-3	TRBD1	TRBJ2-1	TGCGCCAGCAGCCAAGATTTCGGGACAGGGGGCAATGAGCAGTTCTTC	CASSQDFGTGGNEQFF
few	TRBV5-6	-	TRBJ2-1	TGTGCCAGCAGCTTGGACGGGAGCGGGCAGTTCTTC	CASSLDGSGQFF
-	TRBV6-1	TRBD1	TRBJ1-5	TGTGCCAGCAGTGAACCCTCAGGGGGAGGCAATCAGCCCCAGCATTTT	CASSEPSGGGNQPQHF
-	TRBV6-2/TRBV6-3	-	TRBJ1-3	TGTGCCAGTTACTCTGGAAACACCATATATTTT	CASYSGNTIYF
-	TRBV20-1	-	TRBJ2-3	TGCAGTGCCGTCCTAGGAATAGATACGCAGTATTTT	CSAVLGIDTQYF
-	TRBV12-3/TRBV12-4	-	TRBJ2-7	TGTGCCAGCAGTTTAGGGTGGATCTACGAGCAGTACTTC	CASSLGWIYEQYF
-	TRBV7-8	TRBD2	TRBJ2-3	TGTGCCAGCAGCTTTCCTAAGGTTGCGGGGGGGCCAGATACGCAGTATTTT	CASSFPKVAGGPDTQYF
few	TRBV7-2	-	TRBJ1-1	TGTGCCAGCAGCTTACTCCGGGAGACTGAAGCTTTCTTT	CASSLLRETEAFF
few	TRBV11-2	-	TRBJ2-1	TGTGCCAGCAACTACATGAGCTCCTACAATGAGCAGTTCTTC	CASNYMSSYNEQFF
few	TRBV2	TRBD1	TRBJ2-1	TGTGCCAGCAGACCGGGACAGAGGACTTACAATGAGCAGTTCTTC	CASRPGQRTYNEQFF
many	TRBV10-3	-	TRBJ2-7	TGTGCCATCAGTGAGTCGACGAGGGAGCAGTACTTC	CAISESTREQYF